Presented here are 23 T cell receptor beta chains from one specimen sequenced in a study of T cells in Graves' hyperthyroidism and ophthalmopathy. Amplified regions were TCR beta CDR3 sequences from RNA transcripts. HTBI primers were the set used in a first-round RT-PCR of the TCR CDR3. TCRdb recomputed calls from the multiplex PCR reads with MiXCR, one row per CDR3 protein. The sample includes approximately 400,000 distinct CDR3 sequences, 20% to 30% of them seen just once. Sequencing input: blood. Receptor source: a man over 45 with Graves' hyperthyroidism.

This clonotype appeared a few times. V usage is TRBV20-1 and J usage is TRBJ2-1; TRBD2 aligns across 8 bases. This CDR3 spans 15 amino acids. The germline V gene encodes CDR1 DFQATT and CDR2 SNEGSKA (reference sequence). J gave up 5 bases and V 2 bases, and 8 bases lay outside the gene matches. CDR3 nucleotide sequence: TGCAGTGCTAGATACAGCGGGAGAGGAAACAATGAGCAGTTCTTC. The encoded protein is CSARYSGRGNNEQFF.

The chain employs TRBV12-3 or TRBV12-4 and TRBJ1-5, with D uncertain. The CDR3 contains 15 residues. Trimming cost V 8 bases and J 0 bases, with 14 bases left between them. The CDR3 DNA sequence: TGTGCCAGCTACCCAGGAGGCTCTAGCAATCAGCCCCAGCATTTT. This translates into CASYPGGSSNQPQHF.

The J gene is TRBJ2-1, the V gene TRBV12-3 or TRBV12-4; 8 bases map to TRBD2. V gave up 6 bases and J gave up 3 bases; unmatched junction bases: 10. This CDR3 has 16 amino acids. Written as DNA, the CDR3 is TGTGCCAGCAGAACACACACTAGCGGACTCTACAATGAGCAGTTCTTC. It is translated as CASRTHTSGLYNEQFF.

This clonotype came up once. The CDR3 here is CATTGRTIYNEQFF. CDR3 DNA sequence: TGTGCCACCACCGGCCGGACCATATACAATGAGCAGTTCTTC. The chain links TRBV15 to TRBJ2-1; D gene unclear. Trimming shortened V by 7 bases and J by 4 bases, and 14 bases separated the two germline ends. This CDR3 contains 14 residues. Germline CDR1 LNHNV, CDR2 YYDKDF (reference sequence).

The rearrangement uses TRBV20-1 and TRBJ1-2, with D hard to call. Germline V CDR1 and CDR2: DFQATT, SNEGSKA (reference sequence). V gave up 2 bases and J gave up 5 bases, with 6 bases separating them. The CDR3 is 11 residues long. In DNA, the CDR3 is TGCAGTGCTAGATGGAGTTATGGCTACACCTTC. Its protein is CSARWSYGYTF.

This clonotype has at least ten counts. V gene TRBV28 combines with J gene TRBJ2-7, with D perhaps being TRBD1 or TRBD2 (8 bases each). The CDR3 runs to 16 residues. Germline V lookup: CDR1 MDHEN, CDR2 SYDVKM. The ends were cut back, 4 bases at V and 7 bases at J, with 23 bases in the middle. The CDR3 here is CASSSSGGTGHWEQYF. DNA of the CDR3: TGTGCCAGCAGTTCGTCGGGAGGGACAGGACACTGGGAGCAGTACTTC.

This clonotype was counted a single time. The junction differs from germline at one of its ends, possibly a read error. The gene calls are TRBV7-2 and TRBJ1-1; D is unclear. This CDR3 region has 15 residues. Per the germline V gene, CDR1 is SGHTA and CDR2 is FQGNSA. The CDR3 spells CASSLDVGMNTEGFF. The CDR3 coding sequence is TGTGCCAGCAGCTTAGATGTGGGGATGAACACTGAAGGTTTCTTT.

Remarks on this clonotype: A read error may be the cause here, since a much bigger clone is one base away. The chain recombines TRBV6-2 or TRBV6-3 with TRBJ2-5, with D unresolved. Germline values: CDR1 MNHEY, CDR2 SVGEGT. The CDR3 loop spans 11 amino acids. Trimming shortened V by 6 bases and J by 1 base, and 3 bases separated the two germline ends. CDR3 amino acids: CASRFQETQYF. CDR3 DNA sequence: TGTGCCAGCAGATTCCAAGAGACCCAGTACTTC.

The CDR3 DNA reads as TGTGCCAGCAGCTCTAAAGAACCCGACAGCAACACCGGGGAGCTGTTTTTT. It is translated as CASSSKEPDSNTGELFF. The chain uses TRBV5-6 and TRBJ2-2; possible D gene TRBD1, 5 bases. Germline V gene sequence: CDR1 SGHDT, CDR2 YYEEEE. The CDR3 has 17 residues. Trimming cost V 3 bases and J 2 bases, with 17 bases left between them.

This clonotype was counted only a few times. The chain is built from TRBV12-3 or TRBV12-4 and TRBJ2-5; 7 positions agree with TRBD1. The CDR3 has 13 residues. V shed 6 bases, J shed 6 bases, and the junction held 7 bases outside the gene matches. The CDR3 reads CASSLQGLQTQYF. The CDR3 nucleotides are TGTGCCAGCAGCCTACAGGGGTTGCAGACCCAGTACTTC.

This chain joins TRBV18 and TRBJ1-6, with a tentative D call TRBD1 (5 bases). Per germline, CDR1 KGHSH and CDR2 LQKENI. The CDR3 has 16 amino acids. V lost 5 bases to trimming and J lost 7 bases, with 18 bases between them. CDR3 protein: CASSATVLGGNSPLHF. For the CDR3, the DNA is TGTGCCAGCTCAGCCACCGTTCTCGGGGGGAATTCACCCCTCCACTTT.

This clonotype was counted between two and nine times. The chain carries TRBV28 and TRBJ2-7, with D perhaps TRBD1 or TRBD2 (5 bases each). The CDR3 covers 16 residues. The germline V gene encodes CDR1 MDHEN and CDR2 SYDVKM. The V gene lost 6 bases and the J gene lost 6 bases, with 24 bases spanning the gap. CDR3 DNA: TGTGCCAGCAGATTGTCCAGGGTGGGGGTCGACGGCGAGCAGTACTTC. Protein product: CASRLSRVGVDGEQYF. The variable domain in full, with the rest retrieved from reference TRBV28 and TRBJ2-7, is DVKVTQSSRYLVKRTGEKVFLECVQDMDHENMFWYRQDPGLGLRLIYFSYDVKMKEKGDIPEGYSVSREKKERFSLILESASTNQTSMYLCASRLSRVGVDGEQYFGPGTRLTVT.

The V call is TRBV6-2 or TRBV6-3, the J call TRBJ2-2, with 10 bases matching TRBD2. This CDR3 is built from 17 residues. The V and J ends lost 2 bases and 3 bases, in that order; junction bases with no gene match: 6. CDR1 is MNHEY and CDR2 is SVGEGT in the germline V gene. CDR3: CASSYTSGTSDTGELFF. The CDR3 coding sequence is TGTGCCAGCAGTTACACCTCCGGGACTAGCGACACCGGGGAGCTGTTTTTT.

This sequence joins TRBV6-2 or TRBV6-3 and TRBJ1-1; D gene ambiguous. The germline V and J ends were trimmed by 2 bases and 4 bases, with 11 bases remaining between them. Germline V gene data show CDR1 as MNHEY and CDR2 as SVGEGT. The CDR3 runs 14 residues. In DNA, the CDR3 is TGTGCCAGCAGTTACGCTCCTCTTGCCACTGAAGCTTTCTTT. Residues: CASSYAPLATEAFF.

This clonotype was seen at least ten times. This chain connects TRBV11-2 to TRBJ2-7; D is unclear. The germline gives CDR1 SGHAT, CDR2 FQNNGV. This CDR3 has 13 residues. The V gene lost 2 bases and the J gene lost 1 base, with 6 bases spanning the gap. Here the CDR3 reads CASSLKGSYEQYF. DNA of the CDR3: TGTGCCAGCAGCTTAAAGGGTTCCTACGAGCAGTACTTC.

Notes on this clonotype: In this CDR3 the conserved last residue, phenylalanine or tryptophan, is missing, so a read error is likely. The chain is built from TRBV4-2 and TRBJ2-1; 8 bases fit TRBD2. The V gene end was trimmed by 4 bases and the J gene end by 2 bases; junction bases not matched to a gene: 4. Germline CDR1 LGHNA, CDR2 YNFKEQ. The CDR3 is 15 amino acids. The CDR3 protein is CASSPSGSTYNEQFS. Here the CDR3 DNA reads TGTGCCAGCAGCCCCAGCGGGAGTACCTACAATGAGCAGTTCTCC.

This clonotype was seen ten or more times. The CDR3 reads CASSPAGNYEQYF. CDR3 DNA sequence: TGCGCCAGCTCACCCGCGGGCAACTACGAGCAGTACTTC. The rearrangement links TRBV5-1 to TRBJ2-7; perhaps TRBD2 as D (5 bases). The CDR3 extends over 13 amino acids. V was pared by 7 bases and J by 3 bases, with 14 bases between. CDR1 and CDR2 (germline): SGHRS, YFSETQ. The full variable domain, its missing parts supplied by reference TRBV5-1 and TRBJ2-7, is KAGVTQTPRYLIKTRGQQVTLSCSPISGHRSVSWYQQTPGQGLQFLFEYFSETQRNKGNFPGRFSGRQFSNSRSEMNVSTLELGDSALYLCASSPAGNYEQYFGPGTRLTVT.

The CDR3 DNA reads TGTGCCTGGAGTTTACCCAAGAAAATAGGGGGGTTAGGGATGAACACTGAAGCTTTCTTT. Translation: CAWSLPKKIGGLGMNTEAFF. This sequence joins TRBV30 and TRBJ1-1; D may be TRBD1 (6 bases). In germline, CDR1 is GTSNPN, CDR2 SVGIG (reference sequence). Trimming took 2 bases from V and 0 from J, leaving 28 bases between them. The length of the CDR3 is 20 residues.

This clonotype was found many times. V is TRBV5-4 and J is TRBJ2-1, with D perhaps matching TRBD1 (6 bases). CDR3 length equals 13 residues. V was shortened by 1 base and J by 6 bases, with 8 bases between the two germline ends. Germline CDR1 SGHNT, CDR2 YYREEE (reference sequence). The CDR3, as DNA: TGTGCCAGCAGCTTGCGGACAGCCAATGAGCAGTTCTTC. It yields the protein CASSLRTANEQFF.

This rearrangement joins TRBV29-1 to TRBJ2-3; 12 positions agree with TRBD2. Unmatched junction bases numbered 5, after V lost 6 bases and J lost 4 bases. Germline values: CDR1 SQVTM, CDR2 ANQGSEA. This CDR3 comprises 14 residues. CDR3 nucleotide sequence: TGCAGCGTCCGACTAGCGGGAGCGCCAGATACGCAGTATTTT. Protein sequence: CSVRLAGAPDTQYF.

This clonotype has a count of ten or more. The rearrangement uses TRBV20-1 and TRBJ2-1; D not certain. The V end was cut by 1 base, the J end by 5 bases, with 9 bases between. The CDR3 loop spans 13 amino acids. The germline V gene has CDR1 DFQATT and CDR2 SNEGSKA (reference sequence). The CDR3 coding sequence is TGCAGTGCTAGAGTAAACTTACACAATGAGCAGTTCTTC. Its translation is CSARVNLHNEQFF.

This clonotype was recorded a few times. This chain joins TRBV15 and TRBJ2-3; no clear D gene. The CDR3 covers 13 residues. Germline values: CDR1 LNHNV, CDR2 YYDKDF (reference sequence). Deletions cut 4 bases from V and 4 bases from J, with 9 bases between. The CDR3 sequence: CATSIIQSDTQYF. Here the CDR3 DNA reads TGTGCCACCAGCATTATCCAATCAGATACGCAGTATTTT.

This chain uses TRBV20-1 with TRBJ2-2, with D perhaps TRBD1 (5 bases). Germline V gives CDR1 DFQATT, CDR2 SNEGSKA (reference sequence). There are 14 residues in the CDR3. With 0 bases removed from V and 8 bases from J, the gap between germline ends came to 13 bases. The CDR3 reads CSARDPGLSGELFF. The CDR3 region has the DNA TGCAGTGCTAGAGATCCAGGGCTTTCGGGGGAGCTGTTTTTT.